This T cell receptor (beta chain) comes out of a study of CD8 T cells in ankylosing spondylitis (dated by TCRdb to 2016 to 2017). Concerning the study at large: The study profiled T cell receptor beta repertoires in healthy donors and ankylosing spondylitis patients to find disease-linked TCR variants. The whole study cohort included 108 healthy donors and under 30 ankylosing spondylitis patients. Peripheral blood samples were taken, and synovial fluid was additionally collected from ankylosing spondylitis patients. The paper as a whole reports these results and caveats: According to the report, matched synovial fluid samples from ankylosing spondylitis patients were significantly enriched for the disease-linked clones. The disease-linked clones had a CD8+ phenotype and were found at relatively low frequencies in peripheral blood. Some motif variants had previously been reported in the synovial fluid and blood of reactive arthritis patients, which suggests shared mechanisms of disease initiation. Blood from ankylosing spondylitis patients appeared to be characterized by a TCR beta motif composed of roughly eight highly homologous amino acid variants.

V is clipped by 4 bases and J by 4 bases, and the sequence between their germline boundaries is 18 bases long. The CDR3 holds 16 amino acids from the cysteine to the phenylalanine. Just CDR3 DNA is preserved here, 48 bases in frame from base 1. From a lookup of the germline V gene, CDR1 and CDR2 are KGHDR and SFDVKD. A word on this clonotype: Its antigen is not yet known. Base quality data are lacking; no much larger clone is found one base away.

Sequencing took place on an Illumina HiSeq 2500. Quantitative 5'-RACE with molecular barcodes was the method used to prepare the TCR beta libraries. The authors' pipeline ran thus. To identify disease-linked TCR variants, a new computational method was used, one built on a probabilistic model of VDJ rearrangement. TCRdb took the public reads, trimmed them with fastp at Q25, ran MiXCR for clone calling and kept in-frame beta chains. Each CDR3 protein gets just one entry, which takes the most common genes and DNA from the rows behind it. TCRdb's processing, not the study's, gives the V and J calls here. Here the sample has 750,000 to 850,000 distinct CDR3 sequences; approximately 12% occur a single time. Clones ranked in the top ten supply more than 0.5% of the sample.

This receptor chain uses TRBV24-1 and TRBJ1-2; the D segment cannot be called with confidence. This receptor was taken from a male donor with ankylosing spondylitis. The sequenced sample consisted of blood, either unsorted or a sorted T cell fraction (not recorded which). The CDR3 loop reads CATSDPRHRLGYGYTF. The nucleotide sequence reads as follows: TGTGCCACCAGTGACCCCCGACACCGTCTTGGCTATGGCTACACCTTC.